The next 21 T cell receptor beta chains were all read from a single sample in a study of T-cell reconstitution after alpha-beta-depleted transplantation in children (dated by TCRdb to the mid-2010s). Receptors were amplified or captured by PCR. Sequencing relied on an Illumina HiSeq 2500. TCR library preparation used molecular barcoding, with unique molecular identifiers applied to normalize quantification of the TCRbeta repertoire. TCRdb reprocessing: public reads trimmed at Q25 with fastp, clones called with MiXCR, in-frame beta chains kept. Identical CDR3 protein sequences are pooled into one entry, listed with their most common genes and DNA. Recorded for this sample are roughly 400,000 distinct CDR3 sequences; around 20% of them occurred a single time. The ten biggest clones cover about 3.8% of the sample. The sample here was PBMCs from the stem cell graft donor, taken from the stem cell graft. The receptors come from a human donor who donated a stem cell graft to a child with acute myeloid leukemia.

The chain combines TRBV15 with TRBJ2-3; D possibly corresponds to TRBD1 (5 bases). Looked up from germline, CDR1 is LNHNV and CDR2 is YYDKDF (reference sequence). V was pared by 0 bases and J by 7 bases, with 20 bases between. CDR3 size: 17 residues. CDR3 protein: CATSRDGGQGAYNTQYF. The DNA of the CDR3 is TGTGCCACCAGCAGAGATGGTGGCCAGGGCGCTTATAATACGCAGTATTTT.

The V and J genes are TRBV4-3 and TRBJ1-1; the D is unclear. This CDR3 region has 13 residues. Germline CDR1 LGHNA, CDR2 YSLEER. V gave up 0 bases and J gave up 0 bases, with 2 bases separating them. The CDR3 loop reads CASSQDMNTEAFF. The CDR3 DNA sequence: TGCGCCAGCAGCCAAGATATGAACACTGAAGCTTTCTTT.

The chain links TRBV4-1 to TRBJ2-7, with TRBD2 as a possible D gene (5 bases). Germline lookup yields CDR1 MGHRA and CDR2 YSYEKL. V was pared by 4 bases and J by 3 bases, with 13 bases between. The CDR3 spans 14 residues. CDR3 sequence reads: CASSPGLEGYEQYF. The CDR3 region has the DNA TGCGCCAGCAGCCCAGGACTCGAGGGCTACGAGCAGTACTTC.

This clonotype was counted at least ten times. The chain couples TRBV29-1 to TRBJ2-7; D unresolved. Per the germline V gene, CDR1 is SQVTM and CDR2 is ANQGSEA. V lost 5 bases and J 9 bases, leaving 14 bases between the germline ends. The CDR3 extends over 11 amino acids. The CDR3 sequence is CSVPFETGQYF. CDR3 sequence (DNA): TGCAGCGTTCCCTTTGAAACGGGGCAGTACTTC.

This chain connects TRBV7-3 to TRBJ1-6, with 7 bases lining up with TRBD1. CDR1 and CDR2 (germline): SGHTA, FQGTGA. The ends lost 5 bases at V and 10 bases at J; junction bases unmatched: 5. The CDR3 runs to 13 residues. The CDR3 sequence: CASSPGGESPLHF. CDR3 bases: TGTGCCAGCAGCCCAGGGGGGGAATCACCCCTCCACTTT.

CDR3 DNA: TGCGCCAGCAGCTTGAGTGGACAGGGGGCGCGGGAGCAGTACTTC. Amino acids: CASSLSGQGAREQYF. The chain recombines TRBV5-1 with TRBJ2-7; 11 bases line up with TRBD1. The CDR3 sequence is 15 residues long. From germline, CDR1 is SGHRS and CDR2 YFSETQ. V gave up 1 base and J gave up 7 bases; unmatched junction bases: 7.

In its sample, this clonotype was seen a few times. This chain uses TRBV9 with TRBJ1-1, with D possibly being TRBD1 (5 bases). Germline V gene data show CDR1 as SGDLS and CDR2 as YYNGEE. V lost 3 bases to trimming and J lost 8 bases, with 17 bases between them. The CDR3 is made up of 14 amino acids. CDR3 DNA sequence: TGTGCCAGCAGCGGGGGGACGGAGGAAATCGAAGCTTTCTTT. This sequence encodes CASSGGTEEIEAFF.

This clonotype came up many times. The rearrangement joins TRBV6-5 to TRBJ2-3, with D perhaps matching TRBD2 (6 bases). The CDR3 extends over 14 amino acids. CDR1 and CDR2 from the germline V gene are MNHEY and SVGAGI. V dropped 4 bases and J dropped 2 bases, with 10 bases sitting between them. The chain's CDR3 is CASSSGSSTDTQYF. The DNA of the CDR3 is TGTGCCAGCAGTTCCGGGAGCTCCACAGATACGCAGTATTTT.

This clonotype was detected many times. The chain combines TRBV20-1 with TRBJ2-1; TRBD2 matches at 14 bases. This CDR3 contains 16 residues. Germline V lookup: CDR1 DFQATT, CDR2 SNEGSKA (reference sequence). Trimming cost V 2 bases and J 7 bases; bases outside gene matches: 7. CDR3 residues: CSARNPGTSGRNEQFF. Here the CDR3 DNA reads TGCAGTGCTAGAAATCCCGGGACTAGCGGGAGAAATGAGCAGTTCTTC.

CDR3 residues: CASSRDWTDTQYF. As DNA, the CDR3 is TGTGCCAGCAGCCGAGACTGGACAGATACGCAGTATTTT. This sequence joins TRBV7-2 and TRBJ2-3; D unclear. CDR3 length: 13 amino acids. V lost 5 bases to trimming and J lost 3 bases, with 9 bases between them. Germline CDR1 SGHTA, CDR2 FQGNSA.

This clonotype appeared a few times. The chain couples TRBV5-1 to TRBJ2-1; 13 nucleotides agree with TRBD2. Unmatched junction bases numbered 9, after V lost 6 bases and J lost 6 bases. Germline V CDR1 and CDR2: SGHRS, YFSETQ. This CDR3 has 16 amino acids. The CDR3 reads CASTKPGLAGINEQFF. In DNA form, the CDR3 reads TGCGCCAGCACCAAACCGGGACTAGCGGGAATCAATGAGCAGTTCTTC.

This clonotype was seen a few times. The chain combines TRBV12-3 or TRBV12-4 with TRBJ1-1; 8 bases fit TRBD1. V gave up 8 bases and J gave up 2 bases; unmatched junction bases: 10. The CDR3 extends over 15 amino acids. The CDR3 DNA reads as TGTGCCAGCGGCTACCGCGACAGGGGAAACACTGAAGCTTTCTTT. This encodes CASGYRDRGNTEAFF.

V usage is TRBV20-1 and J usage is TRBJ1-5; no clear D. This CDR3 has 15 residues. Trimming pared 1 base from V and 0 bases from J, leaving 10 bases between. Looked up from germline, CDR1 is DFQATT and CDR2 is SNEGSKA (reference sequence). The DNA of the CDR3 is TGCAGTGCTAGAGGAACAGACGTTAGCAATCAGCCCCAGCATTTT. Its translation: CSARGTDVSNQPQHF.

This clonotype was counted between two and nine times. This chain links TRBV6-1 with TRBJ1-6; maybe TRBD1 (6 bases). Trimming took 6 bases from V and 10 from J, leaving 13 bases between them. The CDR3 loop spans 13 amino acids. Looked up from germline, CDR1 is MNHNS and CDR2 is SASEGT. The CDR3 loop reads CASSPQGGSPLHF. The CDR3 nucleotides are TGTGCCAGCAGCCCACAGGGAGGCTCACCCCTCCACTTT.

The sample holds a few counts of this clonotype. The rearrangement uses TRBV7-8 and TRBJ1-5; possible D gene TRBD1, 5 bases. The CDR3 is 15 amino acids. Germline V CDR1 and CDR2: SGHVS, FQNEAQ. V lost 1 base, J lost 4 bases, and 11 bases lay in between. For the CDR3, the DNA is TGTGCCAGCAGCTTAGAGGAGGGGATGAATCAGCCCCAGCATTTT. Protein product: CASSLEEGMNQPQHF. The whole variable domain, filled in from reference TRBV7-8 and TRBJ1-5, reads GAGVSQSPRYKVAKRGQDVALRCDPISGHVSLFWYQQALGQGPEFLTYFQNEAQLDKSGLPSDRFFAERPEGSVSTLKIQRTQQEDSAVYLCASSLEEGMNQPQHFGDGTRLSIL.

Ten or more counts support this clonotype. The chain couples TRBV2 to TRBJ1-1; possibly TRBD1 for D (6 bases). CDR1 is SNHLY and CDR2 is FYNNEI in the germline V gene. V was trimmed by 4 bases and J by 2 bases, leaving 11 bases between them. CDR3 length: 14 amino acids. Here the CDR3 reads CASSVVRGNTEAFF. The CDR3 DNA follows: TGTGCCAGCAGTGTGGTCAGGGGTAACACTGAAGCTTTCTTT. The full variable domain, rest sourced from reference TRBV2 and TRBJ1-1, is EPEVTQTPSHQVTQMGQEVILRCVPISNHLYFYWYRQILGQKVEFLVSFYNNEISEKSEIFDDQFSVERPDGSNFTLKIRSTKLEDSAMYFCASSVVRGNTEAFFGQGTRLTVV.

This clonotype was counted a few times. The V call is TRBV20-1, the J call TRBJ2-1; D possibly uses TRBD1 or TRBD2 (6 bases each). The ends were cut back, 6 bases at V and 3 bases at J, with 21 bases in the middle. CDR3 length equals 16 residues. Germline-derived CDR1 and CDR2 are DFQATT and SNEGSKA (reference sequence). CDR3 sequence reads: CSAPPVGGLSYNEQFF. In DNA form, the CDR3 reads TGCAGTGCCCCCCCAGTGGGGGGCCTGAGCTACAATGAGCAGTTCTTC.

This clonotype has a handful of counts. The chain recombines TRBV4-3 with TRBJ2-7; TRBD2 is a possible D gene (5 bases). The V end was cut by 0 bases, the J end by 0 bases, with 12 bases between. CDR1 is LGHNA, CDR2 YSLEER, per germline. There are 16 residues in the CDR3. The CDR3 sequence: CASSQDPGGSSYEQYF. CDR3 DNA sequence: TGCGCCAGCAGCCAAGATCCAGGAGGAAGCTCCTACGAGCAGTACTTC.

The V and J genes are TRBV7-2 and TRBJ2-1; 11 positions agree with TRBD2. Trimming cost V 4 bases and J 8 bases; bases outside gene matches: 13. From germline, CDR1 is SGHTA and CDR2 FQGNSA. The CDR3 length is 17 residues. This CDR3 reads CASSSGYLAGGLDEQFF. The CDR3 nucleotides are TGTGCCAGCAGCTCCGGATATCTAGCGGGAGGTTTAGATGAGCAGTTCTTC. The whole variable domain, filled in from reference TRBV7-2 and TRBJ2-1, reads GAGVSQSPSNKVTEKGKDVELRCDPISGHTALYWYRQSLGQGLEFLIYFQGNSAPDKSGLPSDRFSAERTGGSVSTLTIQRTQQEDSAVYLCASSSGYLAGGLDEQFFGPGTRLTVL.

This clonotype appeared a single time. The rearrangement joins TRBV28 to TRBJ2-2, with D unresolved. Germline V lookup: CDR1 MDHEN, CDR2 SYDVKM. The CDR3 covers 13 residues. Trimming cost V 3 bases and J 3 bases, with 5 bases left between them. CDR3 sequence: CASSFSYTGELFF. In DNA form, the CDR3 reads TGTGCCAGCAGTTTTTCTTACACCGGGGAGCTGTTTTTT.

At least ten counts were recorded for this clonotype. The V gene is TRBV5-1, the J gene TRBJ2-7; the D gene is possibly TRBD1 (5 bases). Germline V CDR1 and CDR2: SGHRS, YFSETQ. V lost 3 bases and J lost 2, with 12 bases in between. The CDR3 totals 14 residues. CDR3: CASSYNDRTYEQYF. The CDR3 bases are TGCGCCAGCAGCTATAACGACAGAACCTACGAGCAGTACTTC. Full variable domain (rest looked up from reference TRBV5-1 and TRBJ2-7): KAGVTQTPRYLIKTRGQQVTLSCSPISGHRSVSWYQQTPGQGLQFLFEYFSETQRNKGNFPGRFSGRQFSNSRSEMNVSTLELGDSALYLCASSYNDRTYEQYFGPGTRLTVT.